This T cell receptor (beta chain) was sequenced for a study of early T cells in non-severe SARS-CoV-2 infection. V was cut by 1 base and J by 4 bases, with 21 bases left in between. Germline CDR1 and CDR2: DFQATT and SNEGSKA (reference sequence). The CDR3 is 17 amino acids. TCRdb independently ran MiXCR on the 5' RACE reads; one entry per CDR3 protein. The sample has around 58,000 distinct CDR3 sequences, about 7.7% seen once. Sequencing used whole blood, obtained at baseline. The chain carries TRBV20-1 and TRBJ2-3; tentatively, D is TRBD1 or TRBD2 (6 bases each). This TCR was sampled from an adult who was a healthcare worker with PCR-confirmed SARS-CoV-2 infection or an uninfected control (not recorded which). CDR3 region: CSARGERGAPGADTQYF. The CDR3 region has the DNA TGCAGTGCTAGAGGAGAGAGGGGGGCTCCAGGGGCAGATACGCAGTATTTT.